This T cell receptor beta chain was recorded in a study of human T cells and chemical hapten exposure. As for time point: healthy volunteer bleed at 2 weeks. RNA extraction used unfractionated whole blood as the source of total RNA. This clonotype has ten or more counts. This CDR3 region has 15 residues. Unmatched junction bases numbered 2, after V lost 0 bases and J lost 4 bases. In germline, CDR1 is SGDLS, CDR2 YYNGEE. Authors' methods: Ranging from about 23,224 to 750,000, TCR counts per sample had a median value of around 91,000. TCRdb re-called the RACE reads with MiXCR, one entry per CDR3 protein. These V and J calls derive from TCRdb rather than the authors' analysis. This sample yields about 93,000 distinct CDR3 sequences, of which approximately 9% are seen a single time; 2.5% to 3% belongs to the top ten.

The sequence was collected from a female donor in good health. Some clones in this sample may be carry-over from other donors' samples. The sequenced sample consisted of whole blood. The chain recombines TRBV9 with TRBJ2-1; 9 bases agree with TRBD2. CDR3 loop: CASSVDSGRYNEQFF. CDR3 bases: TGTGCCAGCAGCGTAGATAGCGGGAGATACAATGAGCAGTTCTTC. The full variable domain, in which reference TRBV9 and TRBJ2-1 provide the parts outside the CDR3, is DSGVTQTPKHLITATGQRVTLRCSPRSGDLSVYWYQQSLDQGLQFLIQYYNGEERAKGNILERFSAQQFPDLHSELNLSSLELGDSALYFCASSVDSGRYNEQFFGPGTRLTVL.